Here is one TCR beta chain with its context. During active infection, Seattle patients enrolled and were then monitored through disease. This entry is derived from a study of blood T cell repertoires in COVID-19. The authors' processing: Amplification with reference gene primers provided the estimates of nucleated cell counts. The method was immunoSEQ multiplex PCR; TCRdb's version includes in-frame clones alone and lacks a portion of them. That table furnishes V, J and clone size, whereas the DNA furnished D and trimming. The data show under 200,000 clones, 86% seen once. Source material: peripheral blood. This receptor was taken from a woman between 55 and 75 years old with COVID-19, enrolled during active disease.

The CDR3 spells CASSRTSGGTYEQYF. DNA of the CDR3: TGTGCCAGCAGTAGAACTAGCGGGGGAACCTACGAGCAGTACTTC. V usage is TRBV27 and J usage is TRBJ2-7; 11 bases fit TRBD2. Trimming at V came to 5 bases and at J to 2 bases, leaving 5 bases not matched to a gene. Germline loops: CDR1 MNHEY, CDR2 SMNVEV (reference sequence). CDR3 length: 15 amino acids.